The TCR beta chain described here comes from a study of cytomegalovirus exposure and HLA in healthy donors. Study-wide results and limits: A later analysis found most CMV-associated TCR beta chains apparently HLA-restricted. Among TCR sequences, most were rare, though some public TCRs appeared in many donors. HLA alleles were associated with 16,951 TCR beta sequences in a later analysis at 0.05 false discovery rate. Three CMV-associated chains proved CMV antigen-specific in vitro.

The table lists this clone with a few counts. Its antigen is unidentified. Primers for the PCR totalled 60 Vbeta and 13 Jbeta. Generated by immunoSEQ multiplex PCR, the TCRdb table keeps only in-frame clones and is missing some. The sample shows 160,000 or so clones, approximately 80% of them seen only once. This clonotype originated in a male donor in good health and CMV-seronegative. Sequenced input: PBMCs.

This CDR3 reads CASSSGLAAPVDTQYF. CDR3 DNA: TGTGCCAGCAGCTCAGGACTAGCGGCCCCTGTGGATACGCAGTATTTT. The chain recombines TRBV5-4 with TRBJ2-3; 10 bases fit TRBD2. The CDR3 loop spans 16 amino acids. The V and J ends lost 3 bases and 6 bases, in that order; junction bases with no gene match: 10. Germline V lookup: CDR1 SGHNT, CDR2 YYREEE (reference sequence).